This entry concerns a single TCR beta chain. The source of the sample is a study of blood T cell repertoires in COVID-19. Study-level background: The United States, Italy and Spain supplied acute and convalescent COVID-19 samples. In each case, the material was cDNA or gDNA derived from T cells, B-cell-depleted T cells, or PBMCs.

Authors' analysis steps: Using reference gene primer amplification, nucleated cell counts were estimated. Sequenced by immunoSEQ multiplex PCR; TCRdb stores in-frame clones only, minus some. For V, J and clone size, that table is used; D and trimming come from the DNA. The sample includes over 80,000 clones, 70% to 90% seen only once; the top ten take roughly 21%. Unmatched junction bases numbered 5, after V lost 4 bases and J lost 7 bases. Germline loops: CDR1 SGDLS, CDR2 YYNGEE. The CDR3 has 15 amino acids. The clonotype originates from a human donor in a cohort sampled during active COVID-19. The V call is TRBV9, the J call TRBJ1-6, with 10 bases aligning to TRBD1. The sample comprised peripheral blood. This CDR3 reads CASSTSGQGNSPLHF. Written as DNA, the CDR3 is TGTGCCAGCAGCACATCGGGACAGGGGAATTCACCCCTCCACTTT.